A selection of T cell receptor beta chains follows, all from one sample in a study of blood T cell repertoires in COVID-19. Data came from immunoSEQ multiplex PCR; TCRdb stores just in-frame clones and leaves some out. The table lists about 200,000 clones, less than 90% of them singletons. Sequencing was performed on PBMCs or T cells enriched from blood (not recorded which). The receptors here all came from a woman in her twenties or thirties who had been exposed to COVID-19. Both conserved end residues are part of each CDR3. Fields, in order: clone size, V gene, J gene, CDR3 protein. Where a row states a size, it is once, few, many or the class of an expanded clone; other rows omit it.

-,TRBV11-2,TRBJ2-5,CASSLGGGNQETQYF
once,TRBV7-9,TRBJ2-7,CASSFRDVAYEQYF
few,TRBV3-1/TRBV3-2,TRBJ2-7,CASSYAGGTPYEQYF
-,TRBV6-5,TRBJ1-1,CASSLQGLAFF
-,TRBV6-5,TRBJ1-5,CASSRAGGRNQPQHF
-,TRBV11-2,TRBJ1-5,CASSLGTPNQPQHF
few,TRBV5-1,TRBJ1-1,CASSLGGPRGTEAFF
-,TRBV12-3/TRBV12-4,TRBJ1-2,CASSLRGYTF
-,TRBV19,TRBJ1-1,CASNRKRTANTEAFF
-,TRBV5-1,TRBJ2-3,CASSLGRAGKDTQYF
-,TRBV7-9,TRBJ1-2,CASSIGQGAVGYTF
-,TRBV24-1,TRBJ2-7,CATSDPTTGTGAYEQYF
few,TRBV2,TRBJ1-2,CASTGGLHGYTF
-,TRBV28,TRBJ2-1,CAISHKTQRLWAEQFF
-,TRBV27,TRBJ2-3,CASSSYRGGGTDTQYF
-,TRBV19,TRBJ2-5,CASSIDGGLQETQYF
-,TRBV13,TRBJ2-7,CASRDRGGALDEQYF
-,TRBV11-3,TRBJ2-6,CASSWDTGSGANVLTF
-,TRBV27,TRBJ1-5,CASSLSAGLSQPQHF
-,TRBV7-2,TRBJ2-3,CASSLVGTSGGTDTQYF
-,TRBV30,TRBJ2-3,CAWGEGAQYF
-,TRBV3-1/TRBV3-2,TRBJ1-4,CASSLNGRKNEKLFF
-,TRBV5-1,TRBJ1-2,CASSLERVDYGYTF
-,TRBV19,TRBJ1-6,CASSIGGDSPLHF
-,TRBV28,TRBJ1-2,CASSPPPGSGDGYTF